This record covers a single TCR beta chain. Its specificity is unknown. This sample is drawn from a study of shared clonotypes between healthy human individuals. As for the study in general: Each donor's CD8 memory used one plate, CD8 naive two, each CD4 subset three.

Broader study findings: Estimated richness was generally greater in naive than memory subsets. Against clonotypes common to all four donors, non-shared ones had lower generation probabilities.

Using immunoSEQ multiplex PCR, the repertoire was profiled, and TCRdb retains in-frame clones only, with some absent. Of 900,000 to 1,200,000 clones listed, about 80% are singletons. With 5 bases removed from V and 6 bases from J, the gap between germline ends came to 14 bases. The germline gives CDR1 LNHDA, CDR2 SQIVND (reference sequence). CDR3 length: 14 amino acids. This TCR came from a man in his late teens or twenties in good health. Some clones in this sample may be carry-over from other donors' samples. The chain links TRBV19 to TRBJ1-5; D is uncertain. Sequenced: memory CD4+ T cells from PBMCs. Indicated subset: CD45RA-negative fraction. For the CDR3, the DNA is TGTGCCAGTAGTCCTGGGCCAGTTGGTCAGCCCCAGCATTTT. Translated: CASSPGPVGQPQHF.